One and the same sample provided the 3 T cell receptor beta chains below, sequenced in a study of T cell repertoires in cytomegalovirus infection (dated by TCRdb to the late 2010s). TCRdb records Illumina HiSeq 1500 as the sequencer. Clones were called with MiXCR by TCRdb after fastp trimmed the public reads at Q25, and only in-frame beta chains were retained. Each entry is one CDR3 protein sequence, shown with its most common DNA and genes. For this sample the table gives about 570,000 distinct CDR3 sequences, of which 35% to 50% were detected only once. 48% of the sample is in the top ten clones. The meaning of the sample's treatment or condition label: in vitro stimulation with specific CMV peptide epitopes to enrich CMV-specific T cells. These receptors are not linked to any known antigen. The specimen was cultured PBMCs, collected from culture after CMV antigen stimulation. The source is a human donor in good health (CMV status not recorded). Some clones in this sample may be carry-over from other donors' samples.

This clonotype has a handful of counts. The J gene is TRBJ2-7, the V gene TRBV5-5; 9 nucleotides agree with TRBD1. The CDR3 has 15 residues. V was pared by 1 base and J by 2 bases, with 4 bases of the junction left unmatched. CDR1 is SGHKS and CDR2 is YYEKEE in the germline V gene (reference sequence). As DNA, the CDR3 is TGTGCCAGCAGCTTGACCGGGACAGGGACCTACGAGCAGTACTTC. Its protein is CASSLTGTGTYEQYF. Supplemented by reference TRBV5-5 and TRBJ2-7, the full variable domain reads DAGVTQSPTHLIKTRGQQVTLRCSPISGHKSVSWYQQVLGQGPQFIFQYYEKEERGRGNFPDRFSARQFPNYSSELNVNALLLGDSALYLCASSLTGTGTYEQYFGPGTRLTVT.

The sample holds many counts of this clonotype. The chain has TRBV7-2 and TRBJ2-1, with D possibly TRBD1 on 6 matching bases. CDR3 length: 15 amino acids. CDR1 and CDR2 from the germline V gene are SGHTA and FQGNSA. V shed 3 bases and J shed 0 bases, with 9 bases lying between them. The CDR3 spells CASSLDSSSYNEQFF. In nucleotides, the CDR3 is TGTGCCAGCAGCTTGGACAGCAGCTCCTACAATGAGCAGTTCTTC.

V usage is TRBV12-3 or TRBV12-4 and J usage is TRBJ1-1; D perhaps matches TRBD1 (6 bases). Trimming removed 3 bases from V and 2 bases from J, with 19 bases in between. The CDR3 totals 17 residues. For the CDR3, the DNA is TGTGCCAGCAGTTTCGGCAACTTACGGGACAAAAACACTGAAGCTTTCTTT. This sequence encodes CASSFGNLRDKNTEAFF.